This T cell receptor beta chain comes out of a study of early T cells in non-severe SARS-CoV-2 infection. Whole-study results and caveats: Using VDJdb, the matching emphasized anti-spike CD8 responses while missing private and CD4 specificities.

Per germline, CDR1 PRHDT and CDR2 FYEKMQ (reference sequence). The V and J ends lost 4 bases and 6 bases, in that order; junction bases with no gene match: 8. This CDR3 is 14 amino acids long. At least ten counts were recorded for this clonotype. Its antigen is unidentified. Individual cDNA molecules each received unique molecular identifiers attached to them. One entry per CDR3 protein results from TCRdb running MiXCR on the 5' RACE reads. The sample carries about 80,000 distinct CDR3 sequences, approximately 6% recorded once. The chain combines TRBV13 with TRBJ2-7; 8 nucleotides line up with TRBD1. The sequenced sample was whole blood. This TCR came from an adult who was a healthcare worker with PCR-confirmed SARS-CoV-2 infection or an uninfected control (not recorded which). This CDR3 reads CASSSRQGKGEQYF. The CDR3 coding sequence is TGTGCCAGCAGCTCTCGACAGGGGAAGGGCGAGCAGTACTTC.